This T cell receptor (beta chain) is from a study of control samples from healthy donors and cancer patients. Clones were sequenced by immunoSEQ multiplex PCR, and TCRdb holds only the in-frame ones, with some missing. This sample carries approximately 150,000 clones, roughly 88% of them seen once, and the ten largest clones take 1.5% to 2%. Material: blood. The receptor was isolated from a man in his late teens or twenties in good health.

CDR3 nucleotide sequence: TGTGCCAGCCACATGACTAGCGCCACAGATACGCAGTATTTT. Residues: CASHMTSATDTQYF. The rearrangement joins TRBV28 to TRBJ2-3; 8 bases map to TRBD2. This CDR3 is 14 amino acids long. The V segment lost 8 bases and the J segment 2 bases; nucleotides outside the gene matches: 6. The germline V gene has CDR1 MDHEN and CDR2 SYDVKM.